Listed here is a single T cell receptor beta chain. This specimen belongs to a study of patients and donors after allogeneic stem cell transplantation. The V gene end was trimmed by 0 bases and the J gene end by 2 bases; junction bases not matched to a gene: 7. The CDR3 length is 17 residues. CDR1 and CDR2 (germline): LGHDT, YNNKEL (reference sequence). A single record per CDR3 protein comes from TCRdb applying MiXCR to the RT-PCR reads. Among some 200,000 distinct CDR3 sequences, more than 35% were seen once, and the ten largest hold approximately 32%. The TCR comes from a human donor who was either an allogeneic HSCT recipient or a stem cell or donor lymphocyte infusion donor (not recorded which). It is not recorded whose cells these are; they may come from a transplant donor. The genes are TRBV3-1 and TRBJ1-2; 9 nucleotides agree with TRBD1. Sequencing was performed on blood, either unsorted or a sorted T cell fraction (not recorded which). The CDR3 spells CASSQDWDRVANYGYTF. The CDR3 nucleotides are TGTGCCAGCAGCCAAGATTGGGACAGGGTGGCGAACTATGGCTACACCTTC. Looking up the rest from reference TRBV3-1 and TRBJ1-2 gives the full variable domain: DTAVSQTPKYLVTQMGNDKSIKCEQNLGHDTMYWYKQDSKKFLKIMFSYNNKELIINETVPNRFSPKSPDKAHLNLHINSLELGDSAVYFCASSQDWDRVANYGYTFGSGTRLTVV.